This TCR beta chain was profiled in a study of T-cell reconstitution after alpha-beta-depleted transplantation in children. The ends lost 2 bases at V and 2 bases at J; junction bases unmatched: 12. CDR1 is MDHEN, CDR2 SYDVKM, per germline. This CDR3 contains 18 residues. Library preparation (for TCRbeta) was performed with unique molecular identifiers. TCRdb fed the PCR reads into MiXCR, producing one record per CDR3 protein. The sample carries 300,000 to 400,000 distinct CDR3 sequences, about a sixth recorded once. A remark on this clonotype: Its antigen is unidentified.

Broader study findings: Newly generated T cells supplied most T-cell counts and diversity one year post-transplant. Reportedly, alpha-beta T cells present about two months post-transplant originated from several hundred expanded clones of graft origin. Day-60 TCRbeta diversity that was high in some patients was derived from surviving recipient T cells and thymic progenitors.

Here the sequenced sample was PBMCs, mostly from graft donor cells, taken 360 days after TCRalphabeta/CD19-depleted stem cell transplant. The receptor was isolated from a male patient aged 2 to 10 who had a stem cell transplant for acute lymphoblastic leukemia, so the T cells may come from the graft donor. The chain is built from TRBV28 and TRBJ2-5, with 9 bases fitting TRBD2. CDR3 protein: CASSLARRLTSGQETQYF. The CDR3 coding sequence is TGTGCCAGCAGTTTAGCCAGGAGGTTGACTAGCGGACAAGAGACCCAGTACTTC.